These 31 T cell receptor beta chains came from one sample sequenced in a study of T cells in Graves' hyperthyroidism and ophthalmopathy. Amplification targeted TCR beta CDR3 regions from RNA transcripts. When the TCR CDR3 underwent first-round RT-PCR, the HTBI primer set was used. TCRdb re-called the multiplex PCR reads with MiXCR, one entry per CDR3 protein. In the table there are under 350,000 distinct CDR3 sequences, about 14% of which are singletons. The specimen sequenced was blood. The receptors here all came from a woman younger than 45 with Graves' hyperthyroidism that later progressed to Graves' ophthalmopathy.

This clonotype was observed many times. The junction and the germline gene differ at one end; a read error may be behind it. V usage is TRBV7-2 and J usage is TRBJ2-5, with 7 bases identical to TRBD2. Germline V gene sequence: CDR1 SGHTA, CDR2 FQGNSA. The CDR3 has 15 amino acids. CDR3 in amino acids: CASTLESGGGETQYF. The CDR3 DNA sequence: TGTGCCAGCACCTTAGAATCGGGAGGAGGGGAGACCCAGTACTTC.

This clonotype came up many times. The chain is built from TRBV13 and TRBJ2-1; D remains ambiguous. Trimming took 1 base from V and 6 from J, leaving 13 bases between them. Germline V gives CDR1 PRHDT, CDR2 FYEKMQ (reference sequence). CDR3 length: 15 amino acids. The CDR3: CASSLEIGVVNEQFF. The CDR3 nucleotides are TGTGCCAGCAGCTTAGAAATTGGAGTAGTCAATGAGCAGTTCTTC. The complete variable domain, with remaining parts taken from reference TRBV13 and TRBJ2-1, reads AAGVIQSPRHLIKEKRETATLKCYPIPRHDTVYWYQQGPGQDPQFLISFYEKMQSDKGSIPDRFSAQQFSDYHSELNMSSLELGDSALYFCASSLEIGVVNEQFFGPGTRLTVL.

The gene calls are TRBV19 and TRBJ1-1, with a weak D call TRBD1 (6 bases). The CDR3 runs to 13 residues. Germline lookup yields CDR1 LNHDA and CDR2 SQIVND (reference sequence). Trimming pared 7 bases from V and 4 bases from J, leaving 13 bases between. CDR3 in amino acids: CASNLGGSTEAFF. The CDR3 nucleotides read TGTGCCAGTAACCTAGGGGGAAGCACTGAAGCTTTCTTT.

This clonotype was picked up a small number of times. A junction end diverges from the germline sequence, so it may reflect a read error. The gene calls are TRBV4-2 and TRBJ1-6, with unresolved D. The CDR3 loop spans 14 amino acids. Germline CDR1 is LGHNA and CDR2 is YNFKEQ. CDR3 DNA sequence: TGTGCCAGCAGCCAAGAGTTAAAATCGTCCGGAGAGTACTTT. Translating gives CASSQELKSSGEYF.

This clonotype occurred many times. The chain uses TRBV30 and TRBJ2-3, with D unresolved. This CDR3 is 13 amino acids long. Deletions cut 0 bases from V and 6 bases from J, with 10 bases between. The germline V gene encodes CDR1 GTSNPN and CDR2 SVGIG (reference sequence). For the CDR3, the DNA is TGTGCCTGGAGTGTCCTCACACCGGATACGCAGTATTTT. Amino acids: CAWSVLTPDTQYF. The variable domain in full, with the rest retrieved from reference TRBV30 and TRBJ2-3, is SQTIHQWPATLVQPVGSPLSLECTVEGTSNPNLYWYRQAAGRGLQLLFYSVGIGQISSEVPQNLSASRPQDRQFILSSKKLLLSDSGFYLCAWSVLTPDTQYFGPGTRLTVL.

This clonotype was counted ten times or more. The chain has TRBV9 and TRBJ1-2, with a possible D match to TRBD1 (6 bases). Germline-derived CDR1 and CDR2 are SGDLS and YYNGEE. The V and J ends lost 5 bases and 5 bases respectively, with 19 bases between them. The CDR3 covers 15 residues. DNA of the CDR3: TGTGCCAGCAGTGGTGTAGGCGGGGGCCGGTATGGCTACACCTTC. Residues: CASSGVGGGRYGYTF. The whole variable domain, remainder taken from reference TRBV9 and TRBJ1-2, is DSGVTQTPKHLITATGQRVTLRCSPRSGDLSVYWYQQSLDQGLQFLIQYYNGEERAKGNILERFSAQQFPDLHSELNLSSLELGDSALYFCASSGVGGGRYGYTFGSGTRLTVV.

The gene calls are TRBV28 and TRBJ2-3; 11 bases fit TRBD2. V gave up 6 bases and J gave up 4 bases; unmatched junction bases: 3. The CDR3 covers 14 residues. Germline CDR1 and CDR2: MDHEN and SYDVKM. CDR3 nucleotide sequence: TGTGCCAGCAGGACTAGCGGGAAGTCAGATACGCAGTATTTT. The encoded protein is CASRTSGKSDTQYF.

This clonotype was observed many times. The genes are TRBV12-3 or TRBV12-4 and TRBJ2-7; D unresolved. V lost 7 bases and J 3 bases, leaving 7 bases between the germline ends. The CDR3 is 11 residues long. The DNA of the CDR3 is TGTGCCAGCACTGGTGGCTACGAGCAGTACTTC. This translates into CASTGGYEQYF.

This clonotype was recorded many times. The gene calls are TRBV10-3 and TRBJ2-7; 10 bases line up with TRBD2. The V segment lost 11 bases and the J segment 4 bases; nucleotides outside the gene matches: 8. The CDR3 length is 13 residues. Germline V gene data show CDR1 as ENHRY and CDR2 as SYGVKD. In DNA form, the CDR3 reads TGTGCCGTCTCGACTAGCGGGCCATACGAGCAGTACTTC. Amino acid sequence: CAVSTSGPYEQYF.

The CDR3 protein is CASSWGWRAGNEQFF. DNA of the CDR3: TGTGCCAGTAGTTGGGGTTGGAGAGCGGGGAATGAGCAGTTCTTC. The rearrangement uses TRBV19 and TRBJ2-1; TRBD2 aligns across 7 bases. Germline lookup yields CDR1 LNHDA and CDR2 SQIVND (reference sequence). CDR3 length equals 15 residues. V lost 5 bases and J lost 7; bases outside the gene matches: 11.

This chain uses TRBV5-4 with TRBJ1-1; 7 nucleotides line up with TRBD1. This CDR3 is 16 amino acids long. Germline CDR1 SGHNT, CDR2 YYREEE (reference sequence). Germline trimming cut 4 bases from V and 1 base from J; bases unmatched to any gene: 10. The chain's CDR3 is CASSPRQGERNTEAFF. The CDR3 DNA is TGTGCCAGCAGCCCCCGACAGGGCGAGAGGAACACTGAAGCTTTCTTT.

This clonotype was seen at least ten times. This sequence joins TRBV11-1 and TRBJ1-2; D uncertain. Germline CDR1 and CDR2: SGHAT and FQDESV (reference sequence). V was shortened by 5 bases and J by 0 bases, with 10 bases between the two germline ends. This CDR3 region has 14 residues. CDR3 nucleotide sequence: TGTGCCAGCAGCCCCCTGGCAGCTAACTATGGCTACACCTTC. It yields the protein CASSPLAANYGYTF.

The chain uses TRBV11-2 and TRBJ2-1, with TRBD2 matching over 9 bases. J was trimmed by 7 bases and V by 2 bases; bases with no gene match: 9. The CDR3 has 16 amino acids. Per germline, CDR1 SGHAT and CDR2 FQNNGV. The CDR3 region is CASSLTLAGKGNEQFF. The CDR3 DNA sequence: TGTGCCAGCAGCTTAACCCTAGCGGGAAAGGGTAATGAGCAGTTCTTC.

This clonotype was seen a handful of times. The chain recombines TRBV7-2 with TRBJ2-1; 9 positions match TRBD2. The CDR3 runs to 14 residues. V shed 2 bases, J shed 9 bases, and the junction held 5 bases outside the gene matches. CDR1 is SGHTA and CDR2 is FQGNSA in the germline V gene. The CDR3 DNA is TGTGCCAGCAGCTTACGACGCGGGAGGGCTGAGCAGTTCTTC. As protein: CASSLRRGRAEQFF.

This chain links TRBV12-3 or TRBV12-4 with TRBJ2-5; D is unclear. The CDR3 contains 15 residues. V was shortened by 5 bases and J by 2 bases, with 15 bases between the two germline ends. The CDR3, as DNA: TGTGCCAGCAGTGATTTGTTGACACTTCAAGAGACCCAGTACTTC. Its protein is CASSDLLTLQETQYF.

This clonotype came up many times. The chain uses TRBV12-5 and TRBJ1-6; TRBD1 agrees at 7 bases. Germline-derived CDR1 and CDR2 are LGHNT and FRNRAP. The V and J ends lost 6 bases and 5 bases, in that order; junction bases with no gene match: 10. The CDR3 spans 16 residues. CDR3 sequence: CASGPTDRAHNSPLHF. The CDR3 region has the DNA TGTGCTAGTGGCCCAACCGACAGGGCTCATAATTCACCCCTCCACTTT.

This clonotype was seen ten or more times. This chain uses TRBV28 with TRBJ2-3, with D perhaps matching TRBD2 (6 bases). Trimming took off 6 bases at V and 3 bases at J, with 16 bases between the two ends. This CDR3 comprises 15 residues. The germline V gene encodes CDR1 MDHEN and CDR2 SYDVKM. The CDR3 region is CASSPVTGRTDTQYF. CDR3 sequence (DNA): TGTGCCAGCAGCCCCGTCACCGGGAGAACAGATACGCAGTATTTT.

The V and J genes are TRBV12-3 or TRBV12-4 and TRBJ2-7; 15 bases fit TRBD2. Near its end, the DNA agrees better with TRBJ2-1, so the J call may be wrong. This CDR3 has 17 amino acids. This CDR3 reads CASSAPGLAGGGSEQFF. The CDR3 DNA is TGTGCCAGCAGTGCGCCGGGACTAGCGGGAGGAGGTTCCGAGCAGTTCTTC.

This clonotype was observed at least ten times. The chain uses TRBV5-8 and TRBJ2-1; no reliable D call. Trimming cost V 1 base and J 10 bases, with 12 bases left between them. Germline V gene data show CDR1 as SGHTS and CDR2 as YDEGEE. The CDR3 loop spans 13 amino acids. The CDR3 is CASSLNVVGEQFF. CDR3 sequence (DNA): TGTGCCAGCAGCTTGAACGTTGTGGGCGAGCAGTTCTTC.

At least ten counts were recorded for this clonotype. The chain employs TRBV28 and TRBJ2-5, with a possible D match to TRBD1 (6 bases). From germline, CDR1 is MDHEN and CDR2 SYDVKM. The CDR3 loop spans 16 amino acids. Deletions cut 5 bases from V and 0 bases from J, with 16 bases between. The CDR3 nucleotides read TGTGCCAGCAGTCCAGACAGGTCCCCGTACCAAGAGACCCAGTACTTC. Encoded protein: CASSPDRSPYQETQYF.

This clonotype was counted many times. The V gene is TRBV20-1, the J gene TRBJ2-3, with D possibly TRBD2 on 6 matching bases. The germline gives CDR1 DFQATT, CDR2 SNEGSKA (reference sequence). V lost 3 bases and J 5 bases, leaving 18 bases between the germline ends. The CDR3 sequence is 15 residues long. CDR3 nucleotide sequence: TGCAGTGCTAGGGGGGGTTCCCGATCCGGAGATACGCAGTATTTT. As protein: CSARGGSRSGDTQYF.

This clonotype was counted many times. The chain recombines TRBV12-3 or TRBV12-4 with TRBJ2-7, with 7 nucleotides matching TRBD1. The CDR3 contains 14 residues. V lost 3 bases, J lost 6 bases, and 8 bases stayed unmatched. In DNA form, the CDR3 reads TGTGCCAGCAGTTTCAAACAGGGGTATGTCGAGCAGTACTTC. This encodes CASSFKQGYVEQYF.

This clonotype has at least ten counts. This chain uses TRBV28 with TRBJ2-7; D uncertain. Trimming shortened V by 3 bases and J by 3 bases, and 12 bases separated the two germline ends. This CDR3 is 14 amino acids long. The V gene's germline CDR1 is MDHEN and CDR2 SYDVKM. The CDR3 sequence is CASSFSRQSYEQYF. In DNA form, the CDR3 reads TGTGCCAGCAGTTTTTCTAGGCAGAGCTACGAGCAGTACTTC. The complete variable domain, with remaining parts taken from reference TRBV28 and TRBJ2-7, reads DVKVTQSSRYLVKRTGEKVFLECVQDMDHENMFWYRQDPGLGLRLIYFSYDVKMKEKGDIPEGYSVSREKKERFSLILESASTNQTSMYLCASSFSRQSYEQYFGPGTRLTVT.

This clonotype was recorded many times. This sequence joins TRBV30 and TRBJ2-5; the D is unclear. V was cut by 0 bases and J by 1 base, with 6 bases left in between. Germline-derived CDR1 and CDR2 are GTSNPN and SVGIG (reference sequence). The CDR3 runs to 13 residues. The CDR3 DNA reads TGTGCCTGGAGTGTAATGGGCCAAGAGACCCAGTACTTC. Its translation: CAWSVMGQETQYF. The full variable domain, in which reference TRBV30 and TRBJ2-5 provide the parts outside the CDR3, is SQTIHQWPATLVQPVGSPLSLECTVEGTSNPNLYWYRQAAGRGLQLLFYSVGIGQISSEVPQNLSASRPQDRQFILSSKKLLLSDSGFYLCAWSVMGQETQYFGPGTRLLVL.

The chain employs TRBV20-1 and TRBJ1-1, with D unresolved. The germline V and J ends were trimmed by 7 bases and 0 bases, with 12 bases remaining between them. CDR1 DFQATT and CDR2 SNEGSKA come from the germline V gene (reference sequence). The CDR3 covers 13 residues. This chain's CDR3 is CSVGNAMNTEAFF. For the CDR3, the DNA is TGCAGTGTCGGTAACGCGATGAACACTGAAGCTTTCTTT.

This clonotype was counted at least ten times. The chain couples TRBV12-3 or TRBV12-4 to TRBJ2-1; 14 bases agree with TRBD2. The CDR3 consists of 15 residues. After removal of 6 bases from V and 8 bases from J, the junction contained 6 bases not matched to a gene. The CDR3 sequence: CASRPTSGRAYEQFF. The CDR3 coding sequence is TGTGCCAGCAGACCGACTAGCGGGAGGGCCTATGAGCAGTTCTTC.

This clonotype was counted many times. The rearrangement joins TRBV12-3 or TRBV12-4 to TRBJ1-1; D gene uncertain. The ends were cut back, 4 bases at V and 8 bases at J, with 8 bases in the middle. CDR3 length: 11 residues. DNA for the CDR3: TGTGCCAGCAGTTGGGGTGGAGAAGCTTTCTTT. Translating gives CASSWGGEAFF.

This clonotype was counted between two and nine times. The rearrangement uses TRBV6-5 and TRBJ2-1; 13 nucleotides agree with TRBD2. The CDR3 loop spans 15 amino acids. The trim removed 0 bases at V and 10 bases at J, leaving 3 bases unmatched. Germline lookup yields CDR1 MNHEY and CDR2 SVGAGI. CDR3 protein: CASSYSGLAGEEQFF. The CDR3 DNA reads TGTGCCAGCAGTTACTCTGGACTAGCGGGAGAAGAGCAGTTCTTC.

This clonotype was detected ten times or more. The chain combines TRBV28 with TRBJ1-5; D is uncertain. V was cut by 2 bases and J by 0 bases, with 5 bases left in between. There are 14 residues in the CDR3. Looked up from germline, CDR1 is MDHEN and CDR2 is SYDVKM. Here the CDR3 reads CASSLGLSNQPQHF. The CDR3, as DNA: TGTGCCAGCAGTTTAGGTCTTAGCAATCAGCCCCAGCATTTT.

As to this clonotype: One end of the junction does not line up with germline, which may come from a read error. The rearrangement joins TRBV9 to TRBJ2-1; weak D call: TRBD1 (6 bases). The CDR3 has 15 residues. Germline CDR1 is SGDLS and CDR2 is YYNGEE. CDR3 sequence reads: CASSEPWGLSNEQFF. The CDR3 region has the DNA TGTGCCAGTAGCGAACCGTGGGGGCTAAGCAATGAGCAGTTCTTC.

In its sample, this clonotype was seen many times. The chain combines TRBV29-1 with TRBJ2-7; 7 bases fit TRBD1. The CDR3 is made up of 12 amino acids. Trimming cost V 4 bases and J 3 bases; bases outside gene matches: 3. The germline gives CDR1 SQVTM, CDR2 ANQGSEA. CDR3 nucleotide sequence: TGCAGCGTTGTGAGACAGGGCTACGAGCAGTACTTC. Translating gives CSVVRQGYEQYF.